This T cell receptor (beta chain) was captured in a study of T cells after yellow fever vaccination. Study-wide results and limits: One caveat is that FACS-sorted repertoires could contain abundant clonotypes contaminating from the bulk population. Booster samples showed a return of most primary-vaccination clones (around 96% CD4, about 87% CD8).

The CDR3 is 15 amino acids. Germline loops: CDR1 MNHEY, CDR2 SVGAGI. The V and J ends lost 0 bases and 3 bases respectively, with 12 bases between them. This clonotype was seen a few times. TCRdb used MiXCR to reprocess the 5' RACE reads, holding one entry per CDR3 protein. The sample has about 85,000 distinct CDR3 sequences; 10% to 15% are singletons. The chain is built from TRBV6-5 and TRBJ2-7; a weak D match, TRBD1 (6 bases). Here the sequenced sample was CD8+ T cells not binding an NS4B(214-222) dextramer, sorted from PBMCs, taken 21 days after the first yellow fever vaccination. This receptor was identified in a man between 18 and 29 years old who received the YFV17D yellow fever vaccine. The CDR3 DNA sequence: TGTGCCAGCAGTTACTCGGCAGGGGTCAGCTACGAGCAGTACGTC. Amino acid sequence: CASSYSAGVSYEQYV.